This entry lists 21 T cell receptor beta chains sequenced from one sample in a study of cytomegalovirus exposure and HLA in healthy donors. Primers: 60 Vbeta forward and 13 Jbeta reverse. Repertoires were generated with immunoSEQ multiplex PCR, while TCRdb's copy carries only in-frame clones and drops some. The sample holds about 200,000 clones, less than 90% seen once. Source material: PBMCs. Receptors originate from a woman between 25 and 40 years old in good health and CMV-seronegative.

This clone appeared once. The rearrangement links TRBV18 to TRBJ2-6, with D tentatively TRBD2 (5 bases). Between the trimmed V and J ends, which lost 2 bases and 4 bases, there was a span of 12 bases. This CDR3 spans 16 amino acids. Germline assignment: CDR1 KGHSH and CDR2 LQKENI. CDR3 sequence reads: CASSPSSRRGANVLTF. CDR3 in DNA: TGTGCCAGCTCACCAAGCAGCCGGAGGGGGGCCAACGTCCTGACTTTC.

This clone appeared a single time. The chain couples TRBV6-5 to TRBJ1-3, with unresolved D. V lost 4 bases and J lost 3, with 7 bases in between. CDR3 length: 13 residues. Germline V gives CDR1 MNHEY, CDR2 SVGAGI. The CDR3 here is CASSSLLGNTIYF. Here the CDR3 DNA reads TGTGCCAGCAGTTCCCTACTTGGAAACACCATATATTTT.

This rearrangement joins TRBV29-1 to TRBJ1-1; D is ambiguous. The CDR3 is made up of 13 amino acids. Per germline, CDR1 SQVTM and CDR2 ANQGSEA. V was pared by 7 bases and J by 4 bases, with 16 bases between. CDR3 nucleotides: TGCAGCGCAACCGGGATTCTCGGCACTGAAGCTTTCTTT. Its translation is CSATGILGTEAFF. Looking up the rest from reference TRBV29-1 and TRBJ1-1 gives the full variable domain: SAVISQKPSRDICQRGTSLTIQCQVDSQVTMMFWYRQQPGQSLTLIATANQGSEATYESGFVIDKFPISRPNLTFSTLTVSNMSPEDSSIYLCSATGILGTEAFFGQGTRLTVV.

This sequence joins TRBV5-1 and TRBJ2-1; D is possibly TRBD1 (5 bases). Looked up from germline, CDR1 is SGHRS and CDR2 is YFSETQ. The V end lost 4 bases, the J end lost 14 bases, and 16 bases lay between the germline ends. The CDR3 length is 12 residues. The CDR3 reads CASSPPSSGKFF. The DNA of the CDR3 is TGCGCCAGCAGCCCCCCTTCCTCAGGGAAGTTCTTC.

This chain's CDR3 is CASSLGYGTEAFF. As DNA, the CDR3 is TGTGCCAGCAGCTTGGGGTACGGCACTGAAGCTTTCTTT. The rearrangement uses TRBV5-4 and TRBJ1-1; D gene ambiguous. The germline V and J ends were trimmed by 0 bases and 4 bases, with 7 bases remaining between them. Germline values: CDR1 SGHNT, CDR2 YYREEE (reference sequence). CDR3 length: 13 amino acids.

CDR3 amino acids: CASSLLAAYNEQFF. The CDR3, as DNA: TGCGCCAGCAGCTTGTTAGCAGCCTACAATGAGCAGTTCTTC. V gene TRBV5-1 combines with J gene TRBJ2-1; D is ambiguous. CDR3 size: 14 residues. The germline CDR1 and CDR2 sequences are SGHRS and YFSETQ. Trimming left V 1 base short and J 2 bases short, with 7 bases between.

V is TRBV19 and J is TRBJ2-7, with no clear D. CDR3 size: 14 residues. V lost 6 bases, J lost 3 bases, and 15 bases lay in between. CDR1 and CDR2 from the germline V gene are LNHDA and SQIVND (reference sequence). The chain's CDR3 is CASSPTSANYEQYF. DNA for the CDR3: TGTGCCAGTAGCCCCACTTCAGCGAACTACGAGCAGTACTTC.

This chain links TRBV28 with TRBJ2-1; 10 bases match TRBD2. V lost 6 bases to trimming and J lost 7 bases; unmatched junction nucleotides: 12. The CDR3 totals 16 residues. Germline CDR1 and CDR2: MDHEN and SYDVKM. The CDR3 is CASRASAGGYANEQFF. The CDR3 region has the DNA TGTGCCAGCAGGGCCTCAGCGGGAGGGTACGCTAATGAGCAGTTCTTC.

The rearrangement links TRBV5-1 to TRBJ1-2; TRBD1 aligns across 10 bases. The CDR3 length is 15 residues. The V gene's germline CDR1 is SGHRS and CDR2 YFSETQ. J lost 4 bases, V lost 3 bases, and 6 bases had no gene match. The CDR3 nucleotides are TGCGCCAGCAGCTGGGGGACAGGGGAATTCTATGGCTACACCTTC. This gives the protein CASSWGTGEFYGYTF.

The rearrangement joins TRBV7-9 to TRBJ1-1; 9 positions agree with TRBD1. Losses at the gene ends were 4 bases for V and 7 bases for J; bases not matched to a gene: 4. Per germline, CDR1 SEHNR and CDR2 FQNEAQ (reference sequence). This CDR3 spans 13 amino acids. CDR3 DNA sequence: TGTGCCAGCAGCTCGTCGGGACAGGGTGAAGCTTTCTTT. It encodes CASSSSGQGEAFF.

The rearrangement links TRBV28 to TRBJ1-1; no reliable D call. From germline, CDR1 is MDHEN and CDR2 SYDVKM. This CDR3 has 13 amino acids. V was trimmed by 7 bases and J by 1 base, leaving 10 bases between them. This chain's CDR3 is CASTPAGNTEAFF. The CDR3 nucleotides read TGTGCCAGCACCCCCGCAGGGAACACTGAAGCTTTCTTT.

This clone was found once. V usage is TRBV5-6 and J usage is TRBJ2-7, with D perhaps TRBD2 (6 bases). V dropped 2 bases and J dropped 8 bases, with 17 bases sitting between them. This CDR3 contains 14 residues. CDR1 SGHDT and CDR2 YYEEEE come from the germline V gene. The CDR3 here is CASSFTGRLFQQYF. DNA for the CDR3: TGTGCCAGCAGCTTTACGGGGAGGCTCTTCCAGCAGTACTTC.

V gene TRBV5-4 combines with J gene TRBJ2-7; maybe TRBD1 (6 bases). The CDR3 is made up of 17 amino acids. Germline V CDR1 and CDR2: SGHNT, YYREEE (reference sequence). Trimming stripped 4 bases from V and 0 bases from J, with 20 bases between. The CDR3 region has the DNA TGTGCCAGCAGCCCCGGGACATCTCCTTCCTACTCCTACGAGCAGTACTTC. The encoded protein is CASSPGTSPSYSYEQYF.

This chain links TRBV15 with TRBJ1-1; D might be TRBD1 (5 bases). CDR1 LNHNV and CDR2 YYDKDF come from the germline V gene (reference sequence). V dropped 4 bases and J dropped 5 bases, with 20 bases sitting between them. CDR3 size: 16 residues. CDR3 nucleotides: TGTGCCACCAGCAAAGCGGGGGAGACCTTAACAACTGAAGCTTTCTTT. As protein: CATSKAGETLTTEAFF. Full variable domain (remainder filled in from reference TRBV15 and TRBJ1-1): DAMVIQNPRYQVTQFGKPVTLSCSQTLNHNVMYWYQQKSSQAPKLLFHYYDKDFNNEADTPDNFQSRRPNTSFCFLDIRSPGLGDTAMYLCATSKAGETLTTEAFFGQGTRLTVV.

This sequence joins TRBV5-4 and TRBJ2-7, with D possibly matching TRBD2 (7 bases). CDR1 and CDR2 (germline): SGHNT, YYREEE (reference sequence). There are 15 residues in the CDR3. V was clipped by 4 bases and J by 1 base, with 15 bases between them. CDR3 coding DNA: TGTGCCAGCAGCCCCACCAGCGGGACATCCTACGAGCAGTACTTC. Its translation: CASSPTSGTSYEQYF. The variable domain in full, with the rest retrieved from reference TRBV5-4 and TRBJ2-7, is ETGVTQSPTHLIKTRGQQVTLRCSSQSGHNTVSWYQQALGQGPQFIFQYYREEENGRGNFPPRFSGLQFPNYSSELNVNALELDDSALYLCASSPTSGTSYEQYFGPGTRLTVT.

The chain recombines TRBV19 with TRBJ1-4; weak D call: TRBD1 (5 bases). The CDR3 sequence is 15 residues long. The V end lost 1 base, the J end lost 7 bases, and 13 bases lay between the germline ends. The germline gives CDR1 LNHDA, CDR2 SQIVND (reference sequence). The CDR3 DNA sequence: TGTGCCAGTAGTATAGCCCTCGGACACCTTGAAAAACTGTTTTTT. Protein product: CASSIALGHLEKLFF.

This CDR3 reads CASGAGLTGDPYGYTF. DNA for the CDR3: TGTGCCAGCGGAGCCGGCTTGACAGGGGATCCCTATGGCTACACCTTC. The chain couples TRBV27 to TRBJ1-2; 8 bases are a match to TRBD1. CDR1 is MNHEY and CDR2 is SMNVEV in the germline V gene (reference sequence). The CDR3 consists of 16 residues. V was clipped by 8 bases and J by 4 bases; unmatched bases: 15.

The rearrangement links TRBV7-9 to TRBJ1-2; 9 nucleotides align to TRBD1. The CDR3 totals 13 residues. J was trimmed by 8 bases and V by 5 bases; bases with no gene match: 6. Germline-derived CDR1 and CDR2 are SEHNR and FQNEAQ (reference sequence). The CDR3 DNA reads as TGTGCCAGCAGCCTCGGGACAGGGCAAGGCTACACCTTC. The encoded protein is CASSLGTGQGYTF.

The rearrangement joins TRBV15 to TRBJ1-5, with D unresolved. V lost 4 bases to trimming and J lost 7 bases, with 20 bases between them. CDR1 is LNHNV and CDR2 is YYDKDF in the germline V gene (reference sequence). The CDR3 runs to 16 residues. DNA of the CDR3: TGTGCCACCAGCAACTCTTCTGGGAGAGGGCGGCAGCCCCAGCATTTT. It is translated as CATSNSSGRGRQPQHF.

J is TRBJ2-7 and V is TRBV30; 8 bases fit TRBD2. Germline CDR1 reads GTSNPN; CDR2 reads SVGIG (reference sequence). The CDR3 totals 13 residues. The V segment lost 0 bases and the J segment 7 bases; nucleotides outside the gene matches: 5. CDR3 residues: CAWSVREGWEQYF. CDR3 DNA sequence: TGTGCCTGGAGTGTACGGGAGGGTTGGGAGCAGTACTTC.

This chain uses TRBV25-1 with TRBJ1-2; D call uncertain. Germline loops: CDR1 MGHDK, CDR2 SYGVNS. Trimming stripped 0 bases from V and 3 bases from J, with 5 bases between. The CDR3 runs to 13 residues. The CDR3 reads CASSEYSDYGYTF. In nucleotides, the CDR3 is TGTGCCAGCAGTGAATATTCGGACTATGGCTACACCTTC.